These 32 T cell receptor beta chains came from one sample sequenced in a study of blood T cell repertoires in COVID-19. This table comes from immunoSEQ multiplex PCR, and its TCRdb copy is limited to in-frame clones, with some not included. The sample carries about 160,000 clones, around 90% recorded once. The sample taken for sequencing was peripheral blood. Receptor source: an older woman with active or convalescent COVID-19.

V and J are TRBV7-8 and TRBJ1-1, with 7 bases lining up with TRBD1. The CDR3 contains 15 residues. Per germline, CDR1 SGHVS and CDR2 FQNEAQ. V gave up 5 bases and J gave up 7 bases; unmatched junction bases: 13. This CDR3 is CASSSTRDSNREAFF. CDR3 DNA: TGTGCCAGCAGCAGCACACGGGACAGTAACCGTGAAGCTTTCTTT.

The DNA of the CDR3 is TGTGCCAGCAGCCCTAGGTCCTCTGGGGCCAACGTCCTGACTTTC. It yields the protein CASSPRSSGANVLTF. The rearrangement joins TRBV7-2 to TRBJ2-6, with D unclear. Between the trimmed V and J ends, which lost 5 bases and 0 bases, there was a span of 8 bases. The CDR3 has 15 residues. The germline gives CDR1 SGHTA, CDR2 FQGNSA.

The CDR3 bases are TGTGCCAGCAGCCGGGGACAGGGCGGTGAAAAACTGTTTTTT. Amino acid sequence: CASSRGQGGEKLFF. The rearrangement uses TRBV5-8 and TRBJ1-4; 9 positions match TRBD1. The junction had 5 bases not matched to a gene; V was cut back by 4 bases and J by 7 bases. Germline CDR1 SGHTS, CDR2 YDEGEE. The CDR3 has 14 residues.

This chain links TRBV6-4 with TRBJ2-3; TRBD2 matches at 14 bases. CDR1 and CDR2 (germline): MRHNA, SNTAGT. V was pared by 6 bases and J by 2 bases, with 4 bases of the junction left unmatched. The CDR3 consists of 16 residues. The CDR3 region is CASSGLAGGNTDTQYF. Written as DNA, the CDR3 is TGTGCCAGCAGCGGACTAGCGGGGGGAAACACAGATACGCAGTATTTT.

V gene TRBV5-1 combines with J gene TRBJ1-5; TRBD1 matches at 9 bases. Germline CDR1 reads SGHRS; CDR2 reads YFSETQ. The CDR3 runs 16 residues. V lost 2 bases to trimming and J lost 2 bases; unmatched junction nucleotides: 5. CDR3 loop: CASSLQGADGNQPQHF. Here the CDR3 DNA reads TGCGCCAGCAGCTTACAGGGGGCTGATGGCAATCAGCCCCAGCATTTT.

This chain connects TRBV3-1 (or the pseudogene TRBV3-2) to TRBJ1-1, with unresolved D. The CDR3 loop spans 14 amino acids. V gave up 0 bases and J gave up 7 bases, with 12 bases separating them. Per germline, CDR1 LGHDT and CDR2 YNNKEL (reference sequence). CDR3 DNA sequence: TGTGCCAGCAGCCAAGATGAGGGAAATATTGAAGCTTTCTTT. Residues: CASSQDEGNIEAFF.

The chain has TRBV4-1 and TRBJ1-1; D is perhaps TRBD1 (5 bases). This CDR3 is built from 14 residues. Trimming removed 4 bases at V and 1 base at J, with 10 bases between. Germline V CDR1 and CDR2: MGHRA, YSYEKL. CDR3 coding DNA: TGCGCCAGCAGCCTCACCACAGGGAACACTGAAGCTTTCTTT. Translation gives CASSLTTGNTEAFF.

Here the CDR3 DNA reads TGTGCCAGCAGATTAGGACAGGGGATTCAAGATGGCTACACCTTC. Its protein product is CASRLGQGIQDGYTF. The genes are TRBV6-4 and TRBJ1-2, with 9 bases matching TRBD1. CDR1 is MRHNA and CDR2 is SNTAGT in the germline V gene. J was trimmed by 6 bases and V by 6 bases; bases with no gene match: 11. The CDR3 totals 15 residues.

This CDR3 reads CASSLGALSANEKLFF. CDR3 DNA sequence: TGTGCCAGCAGCTTGGGGGCCCTATCAGCTAATGAAAAACTGTTTTTT. V and J are TRBV5-6 and TRBJ1-4; D gene unclear. Germline V lookup: CDR1 SGHDT, CDR2 YYEEEE. Trimming stripped 0 bases from V and 3 bases from J, with 12 bases between. There are 16 residues in the CDR3.

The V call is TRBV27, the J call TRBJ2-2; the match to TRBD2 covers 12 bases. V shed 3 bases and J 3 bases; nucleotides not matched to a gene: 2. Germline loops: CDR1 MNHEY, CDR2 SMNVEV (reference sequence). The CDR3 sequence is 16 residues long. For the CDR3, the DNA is TGTGCCAGCAGTTTCACTAGCGGGGGGTACACCGGGGAGCTGTTTTTT. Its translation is CASSFTSGGYTGELFF.

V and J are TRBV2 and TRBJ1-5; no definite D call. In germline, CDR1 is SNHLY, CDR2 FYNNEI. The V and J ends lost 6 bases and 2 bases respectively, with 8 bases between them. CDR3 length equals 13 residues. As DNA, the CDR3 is TGTGCCAGCAGACGGGATGGCAATCAGCCCCAGCATTTT. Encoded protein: CASRRDGNQPQHF.

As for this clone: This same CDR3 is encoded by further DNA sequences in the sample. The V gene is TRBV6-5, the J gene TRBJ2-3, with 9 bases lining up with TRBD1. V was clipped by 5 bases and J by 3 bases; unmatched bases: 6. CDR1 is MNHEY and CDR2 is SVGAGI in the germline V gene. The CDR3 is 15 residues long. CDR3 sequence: CASSTPGQGTDTQYF. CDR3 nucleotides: TGTGCCAGCAGTACTCCGGGACAGGGAACAGATACGCAGTATTTT.

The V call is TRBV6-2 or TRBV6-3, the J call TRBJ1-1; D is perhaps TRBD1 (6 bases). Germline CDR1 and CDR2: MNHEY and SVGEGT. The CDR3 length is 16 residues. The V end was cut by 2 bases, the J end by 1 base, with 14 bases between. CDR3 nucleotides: TGTGCCAGCAGTTACGGCAGGGGCGCTTCGAACACTGAAGCTTTCTTT. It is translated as CASSYGRGASNTEAFF.

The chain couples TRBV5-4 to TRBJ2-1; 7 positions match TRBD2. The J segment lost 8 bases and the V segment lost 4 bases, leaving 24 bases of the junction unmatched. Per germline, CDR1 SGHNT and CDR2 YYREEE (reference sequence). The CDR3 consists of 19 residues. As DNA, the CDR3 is TGTGCCAGCAGCGCCAGGACGGGGACTATTTTTCGCCGCTCAGATGAGCAGTTCTTC. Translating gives CASSARTGTIFRRSDEQFF.

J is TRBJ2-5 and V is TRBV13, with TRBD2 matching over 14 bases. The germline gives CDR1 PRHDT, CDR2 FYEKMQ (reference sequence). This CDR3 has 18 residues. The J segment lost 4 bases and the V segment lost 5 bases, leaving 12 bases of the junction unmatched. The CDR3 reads CASSLTRTSGGLGETQYF. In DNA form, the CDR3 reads TGTGCCAGCAGCCTAACCCGGACTAGCGGGGGGCTCGGAGAGACCCAGTACTTC. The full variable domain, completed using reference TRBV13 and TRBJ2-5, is AAGVIQSPRHLIKEKRETATLKCYPIPRHDTVYWYQQGPGQDPQFLISFYEKMQSDKGSIPDRFSAQQFSDYHSELNMSSLELGDSALYFCASSLTRTSGGLGETQYFGPGTRLLVL.

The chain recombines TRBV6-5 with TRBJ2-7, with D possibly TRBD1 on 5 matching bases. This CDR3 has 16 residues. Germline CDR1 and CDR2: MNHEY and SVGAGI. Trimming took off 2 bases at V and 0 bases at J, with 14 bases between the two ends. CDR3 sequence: CASSYGAGRASYEQYF. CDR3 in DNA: TGTGCCAGCAGTTACGGGGCCGGCAGGGCCTCCTACGAGCAGTACTTC.

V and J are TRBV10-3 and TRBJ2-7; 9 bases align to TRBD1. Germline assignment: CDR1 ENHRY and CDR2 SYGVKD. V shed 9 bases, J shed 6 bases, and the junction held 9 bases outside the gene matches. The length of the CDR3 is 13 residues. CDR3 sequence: CAMNRDRVGEQYF. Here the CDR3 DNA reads TGTGCCATGAACCGGGACAGGGTAGGCGAGCAGTACTTC.

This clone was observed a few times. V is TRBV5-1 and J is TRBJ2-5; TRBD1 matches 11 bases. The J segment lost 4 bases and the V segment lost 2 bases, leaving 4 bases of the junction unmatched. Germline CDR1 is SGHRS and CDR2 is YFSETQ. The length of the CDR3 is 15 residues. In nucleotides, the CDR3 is TGCGCCAGCAGCTTCGGACAGGGGGCTGGAGAGACCCAGTACTTC. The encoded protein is CASSFGQGAGETQYF.

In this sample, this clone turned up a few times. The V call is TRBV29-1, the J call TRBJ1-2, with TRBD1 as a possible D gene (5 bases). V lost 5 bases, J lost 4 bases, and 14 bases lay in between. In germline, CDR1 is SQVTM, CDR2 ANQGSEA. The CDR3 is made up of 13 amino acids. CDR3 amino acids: CSVIPDRFYGYTF. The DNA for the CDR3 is TGCAGCGTTATTCCTGACAGATTCTATGGCTACACCTTC. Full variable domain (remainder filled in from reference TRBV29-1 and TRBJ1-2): SAVISQKPSRDICQRGTSLTIQCQVDSQVTMMFWYRQQPGQSLTLIATANQGSEATYESGFVIDKFPISRPNLTFSTLTVSNMSPEDSSIYLCSVIPDRFYGYTFGSGTRLTVV.

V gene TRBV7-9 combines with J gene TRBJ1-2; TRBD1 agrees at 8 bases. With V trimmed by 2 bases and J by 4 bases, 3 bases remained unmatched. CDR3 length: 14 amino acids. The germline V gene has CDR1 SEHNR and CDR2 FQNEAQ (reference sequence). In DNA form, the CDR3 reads TGTGCCAGCAGCTTATATACAGGGGGCTATGGCTACACCTTC. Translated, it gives CASSLYTGGYGYTF.

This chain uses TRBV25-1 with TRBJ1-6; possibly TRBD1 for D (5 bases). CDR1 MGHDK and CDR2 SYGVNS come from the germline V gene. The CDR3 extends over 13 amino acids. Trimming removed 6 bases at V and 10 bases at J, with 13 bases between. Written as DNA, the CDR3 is TGTGCCAGCAGGGGGCAGGGCGGATCACCCCTCCACTTT. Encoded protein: CASRGQGGSPLHF. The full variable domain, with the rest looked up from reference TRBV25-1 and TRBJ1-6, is EADIYQTPRYLVIGTGKKITLECSQTMGHDKMYWYQQDPGMELHLIHYSYGVNSTEKGDLSSESTVSRIRTEHFPLTLESARPSHTSQYLCASRGQGGSPLHFGNGTRLTVT.

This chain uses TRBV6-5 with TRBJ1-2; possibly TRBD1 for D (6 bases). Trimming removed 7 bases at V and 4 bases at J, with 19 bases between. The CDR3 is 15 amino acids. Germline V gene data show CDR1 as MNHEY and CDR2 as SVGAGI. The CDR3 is CASKGTSRLGYGYTF. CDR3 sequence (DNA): TGTGCCAGCAAGGGGACATCAAGGCTGGGCTATGGCTACACCTTC.

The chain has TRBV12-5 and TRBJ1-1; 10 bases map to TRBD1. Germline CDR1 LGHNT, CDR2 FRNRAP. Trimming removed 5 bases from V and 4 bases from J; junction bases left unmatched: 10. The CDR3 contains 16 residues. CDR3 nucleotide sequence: TGTGCTAGTGGTCCTGGAATGACAGGGGGCGTCACTGAAGCTTTCTTT. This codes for CASGPGMTGGVTEAFF.

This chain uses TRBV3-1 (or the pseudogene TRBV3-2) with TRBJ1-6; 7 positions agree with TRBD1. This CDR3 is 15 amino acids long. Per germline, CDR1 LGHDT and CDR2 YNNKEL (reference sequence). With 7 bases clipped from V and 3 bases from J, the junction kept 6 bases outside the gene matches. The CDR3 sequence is CASKGGQNYNSPLHF. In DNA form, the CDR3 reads TGTGCCAGCAAGGGGGGACAGAACTATAATTCACCCCTCCACTTT.

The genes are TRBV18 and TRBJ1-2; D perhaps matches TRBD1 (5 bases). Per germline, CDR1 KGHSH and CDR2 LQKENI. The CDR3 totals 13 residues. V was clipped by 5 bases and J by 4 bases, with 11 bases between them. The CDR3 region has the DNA TGTGCCAGCTCAAAGGGGCAGGGCTATGGCTACACCTTC. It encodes CASSKGQGYGYTF.

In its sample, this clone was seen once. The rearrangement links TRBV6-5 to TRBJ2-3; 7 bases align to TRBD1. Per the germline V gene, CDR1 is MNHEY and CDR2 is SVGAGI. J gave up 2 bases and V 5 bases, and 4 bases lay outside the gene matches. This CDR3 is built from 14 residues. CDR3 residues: CASSRDSNTDTQYF. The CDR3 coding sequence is TGTGCCAGCAGTAGGGACAGTAACACAGATACGCAGTATTTT.

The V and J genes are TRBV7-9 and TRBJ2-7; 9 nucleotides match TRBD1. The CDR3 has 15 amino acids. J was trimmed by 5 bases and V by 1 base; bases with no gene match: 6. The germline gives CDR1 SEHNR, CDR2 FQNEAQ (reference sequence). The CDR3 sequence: CASSLGTGVYNEQYF. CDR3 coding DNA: TGTGCCAGCAGCTTAGGGACAGGGGTCTATAACGAGCAGTACTTC.

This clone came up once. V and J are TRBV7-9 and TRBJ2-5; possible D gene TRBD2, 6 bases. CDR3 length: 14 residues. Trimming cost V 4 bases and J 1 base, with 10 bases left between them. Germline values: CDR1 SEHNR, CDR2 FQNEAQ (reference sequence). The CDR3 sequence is CASSSPGLQETQYF. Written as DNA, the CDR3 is TGTGCCAGCAGCTCCCCGGGACTCCAAGAGACCCAGTACTTC.

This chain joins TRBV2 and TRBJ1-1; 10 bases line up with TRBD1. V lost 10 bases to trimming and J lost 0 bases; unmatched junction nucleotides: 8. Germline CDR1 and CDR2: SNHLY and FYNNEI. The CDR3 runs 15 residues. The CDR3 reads CANRRDRGMNTEAFF. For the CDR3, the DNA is TGTGCCAACCGCCGGGACAGGGGAATGAACACTGAAGCTTTCTTT.

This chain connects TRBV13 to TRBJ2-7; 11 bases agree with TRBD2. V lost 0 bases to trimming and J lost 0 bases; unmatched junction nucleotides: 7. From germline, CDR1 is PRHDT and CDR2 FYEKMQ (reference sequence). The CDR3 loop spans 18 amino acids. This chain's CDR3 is CASSLGGSGGASSYEQYF. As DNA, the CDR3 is TGTGCCAGCAGCTTAGGAGGTAGCGGGGGGGCATCCTCCTACGAGCAGTACTTC.

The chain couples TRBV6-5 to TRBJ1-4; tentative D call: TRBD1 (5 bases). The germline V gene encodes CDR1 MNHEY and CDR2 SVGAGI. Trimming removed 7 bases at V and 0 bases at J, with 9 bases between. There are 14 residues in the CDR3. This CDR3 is CASTRTSTNEKLFF. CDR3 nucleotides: TGTGCCAGCACCCGGACATCAACTAATGAAAAACTGTTTTTT.

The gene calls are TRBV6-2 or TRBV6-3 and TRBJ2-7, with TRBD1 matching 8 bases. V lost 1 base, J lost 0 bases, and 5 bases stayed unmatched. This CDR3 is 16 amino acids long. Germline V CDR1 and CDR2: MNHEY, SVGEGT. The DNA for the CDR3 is TGTGCCAGCAGTTACTTTGGACAGGGAGTCTCCTACGAGCAGTACTTC. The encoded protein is CASSYFGQGVSYEQYF.